This T cell receptor (beta chain) was captured in a study of chronic HIV infection and antiretroviral therapy. MiXCR was run by TCRdb on the 5' RACE reads, yielding one entry per CDR3 protein. Here the sample spans about 31,000 distinct CDR3 sequences, more than 7.5% being singletons. The CDR3 spans 15 residues. Trimming at V came to 5 bases and at J to 0 bases, leaving 3 bases not matched to a gene. Germline CDR1 SQVTM, CDR2 ANQGSEA. In its sample, this clonotype ranks as medium-sized. Sequences were obtained from peripheral blood. V usage is TRBV29-1 and J usage is TRBJ2-6, with 8 bases that match TRBD1. The sequence was collected from an adult who had HIV and had not received antiretroviral therapy, or was an uninfected healthy control (not recorded which). CDR3 nucleotide sequence: TGCAGCGTTCCCGGACAGGGCTCTGGGGCCAACGTCCTGACTTTC. Its translation is CSVPGQGSGANVLTF.